Following are 21 T cell receptor beta chains from one sample sequenced in a study of cytomegalovirus exposure and HLA in healthy donors. With 60 Vbeta and 13 Jbeta primers, the PCR was carried out. Profiled with immunoSEQ multiplex PCR; TCRdb holds only in-frame clones, not every one. The table shows some 180,000 clones, with just over 75% occurring only once. Source material: PBMCs. The receptor source for this set is an older woman in good health and CMV-seropositive.

V gene TRBV2 combines with J gene TRBJ1-2; maybe TRBD1 (6 bases). The V end was cut by 5 bases, the J end by 0 bases, with 10 bases between. The CDR3 is made up of 14 amino acids. The germline V gene has CDR1 SNHLY and CDR2 FYNNEI. The CDR3 nucleotides are TGTGCCAGCAGTAAACAGGGTCCTAACTATGGCTACACCTTC. It specifies CASSKQGPNYGYTF. Drawing the rest from reference TRBV2 and TRBJ1-2, the complete variable domain is EPEVTQTPSHQVTQMGQEVILRCVPISNHLYFYWYRQILGQKVEFLVSFYNNEISEKSEIFDDQFSVERPDGSNFTLKIRSTKLEDSAMYFCASSKQGPNYGYTFGSGTRLTVV.

This clone has only one observation. The chain's CDR3 is CASSPSGQLNIQYF. The CDR3 DNA sequence: TGTGCCAGCTCACCATCGGGACAGTTAAACATTCAGTACTTC. V gene TRBV18 combines with J gene TRBJ2-4, with 7 bases that match TRBD1. Trimming cost V 2 bases and J 6 bases; bases outside gene matches: 4. The CDR3 covers 14 residues. Looked up from germline, CDR1 is KGHSH and CDR2 is LQKENI.

The V call is TRBV5-1, the J call TRBJ2-1; the match to TRBD2 covers 7 bases. CDR1 and CDR2 (germline): SGHRS, YFSETQ. The ends lost 2 bases at V and 7 bases at J; junction bases unmatched: 6. The CDR3 extends over 14 amino acids. The CDR3 protein is CASSLAGINNEQFF. In nucleotides, the CDR3 is TGCGCCAGCAGCTTAGCGGGAATAAATAATGAGCAGTTCTTC.

There are a few counts of this clone. The gene calls are TRBV21-1 and TRBJ1-4. TRBV21-1 is labeled a pseudogene. The CDR3 spans 19 residues. Here the CDR3 DNA reads TGTGCCAGCAGCAAGGACACCGCCGGACCCGGGGGGCTAGATGAAAAACTGTTTTTT. Translating gives CASSKDTAGPGGLDEKLFF.

This chain connects TRBV4-2 to TRBJ2-5; TRBD1 matches at 12 bases. This CDR3 comprises 15 residues. The germline CDR1 and CDR2 sequences are LGHNA and YNFKEQ. V was pared by 3 bases and J by 5 bases, with 4 bases of the junction left unmatched. The CDR3 sequence: CASSQGQGAGETQYF. In DNA form, the CDR3 reads TGTGCCAGCAGCCAGGGACAGGGGGCCGGGGAGACCCAGTACTTC.

V usage is TRBV6-4 and J usage is TRBJ2-3; a possible D gene is TRBD2 (5 bases). The CDR3 runs to 13 residues. CDR1 is MRHNA, CDR2 SNTAGT, per germline. V lost 10 bases and J 0 bases, leaving 11 bases between the germline ends. The CDR3, as DNA: TGTGCCACAGGACTGGGGAGCACAGATACGCAGTATTTT. Its translation: CATGLGSTDTQYF.

V usage is TRBV6-5 and J usage is TRBJ1-3, with no clear D. The CDR3 sequence is 13 residues long. The V end was cut by 10 bases, the J end by 0 bases, with 10 bases between. Germline V gives CDR1 MNHEY, CDR2 SVGAGI. CDR3 amino acids: CATSVFSGNTIYF. DNA of the CDR3: TGTGCCACCTCCGTATTCTCTGGAAACACCATATATTTT.

This chain links TRBV28 with TRBJ1-5, with D unclear. This CDR3 spans 17 amino acids. The V gene's germline CDR1 is MDHEN and CDR2 SYDVKM. The V end was cut by 1 base, the J end by 2 bases, with 15 bases between. The CDR3, as DNA: TGTGCCAGCAGTTTATCGCGGTCGTGGTGGGGCAATCAGCCCCAGCATTTT. It translates to CASSLSRSWWGNQPQHF.

This clone was observed a few times. The V call is TRBV7-3, the J call TRBJ2-7; possible D gene TRBD2, 6 bases. This CDR3 is 13 amino acids long. The germline gives CDR1 SGHTA, CDR2 FQGTGA. V lost 6 bases, J lost 9 bases, and 18 bases lay in between. The CDR3 bases are TGTGCCAGCAGGGGCAGCGCGGAGGGTTGGCAGTACTTC. This codes for CASRGSAEGWQYF.

This rearrangement joins TRBV18 to TRBJ1-2, with no clear D. Trimming removed 6 bases from V and 0 bases from J, with 11 bases in between. The germline CDR1 and CDR2 sequences are KGHSH and LQKENI. The CDR3 is made up of 14 amino acids. The CDR3 nucleotides are TGTGCCAGCTCGGAGGACGGAACTAACTATGGCTACACCTTC. It specifies CASSEDGTNYGYTF.

V and J are TRBV7-8 and TRBJ1-1; 9 nucleotides line up with TRBD1. The length of the CDR3 is 15 residues. V lost 4 bases to trimming and J lost 3 bases; unmatched junction nucleotides: 6. Germline loops: CDR1 SGHVS, CDR2 FQNEAQ. In nucleotides, the CDR3 is TGTGCCAGCAGCTCGGGACAGGGATTTTACACTGAAGCTTTCTTT. Its translation: CASSSGQGFYTEAFF. Full variable domain (missing parts from reference TRBV7-8 and TRBJ1-1): GAGVSQSPRYKVAKRGQDVALRCDPISGHVSLFWYQQALGQGPEFLTYFQNEAQLDKSGLPSDRFFAERPEGSVSTLKIQRTQQEDSAVYLCASSSGQGFYTEAFFGQGTRLTVV.

The gene calls are TRBV29-1 and TRBJ1-1; D uncertain. The CDR3 contains 12 residues. Germline-derived CDR1 and CDR2 are SQVTM and ANQGSEA. In nucleotides, the CDR3 is TGCACCATACCGACACAGAACACTGAAGCTTTCTTT. It codes for CTIPTQNTEAFF.

This chain connects TRBV28 to TRBJ2-5; D is possibly TRBD1 (6 bases). In germline, CDR1 is MDHEN, CDR2 SYDVKM. V was pared by 3 bases and J by 3 bases, with 14 bases between. This CDR3 spans 15 amino acids. CDR3 sequence: CASSFPGQKEETQYF. The CDR3 DNA is TGTGCCAGCAGTTTCCCTGGACAGAAAGAAGAGACCCAGTACTTC.

V gene TRBV7-3 combines with J gene TRBJ2-7, with 7 nucleotides matching TRBD1. V lost 0 bases to trimming and J lost 7 bases; unmatched junction nucleotides: 9. The CDR3 extends over 15 amino acids. Germline CDR1 and CDR2: SGHTA and FQGTGA. The CDR3 region has the DNA TGTGCCAGCAGCTTAACAGTAGGGACAGCTCGGGAGCAGTACTTC. It specifies CASSLTVGTAREQYF. Drawing the rest from reference TRBV7-3 and TRBJ2-7, the complete variable domain is GAGVSQTPSNKVTEKGKYVELRCDPISGHTALYWYRQSLGQGPEFLIYFQGTGAADDSGLPNDRFFAVRPEGSVSTLKIQRTERGDSAVYLCASSLTVGTAREQYFGPGTRLTVT.

This sequence joins TRBV10-3 and TRBJ1-2; the D gene is possibly TRBD1 (5 bases). V dropped 6 bases and J dropped 4 bases, with 24 bases sitting between them. CDR3 size: 17 residues. The germline CDR1 and CDR2 sequences are ENHRY and SYGVKD. The CDR3 loop is CAIRPDERRGWFYGYTF. Written as DNA, the CDR3 is TGTGCCATCAGGCCCGATGAGAGGAGGGGATGGTTCTATGGCTACACCTTC.

This clone was picked up a small number of times. The chain couples TRBV5-4 to TRBJ2-1; TRBD2 agrees at 7 bases. Germline V lookup: CDR1 SGHNT, CDR2 YYREEE (reference sequence). The length of the CDR3 is 19 residues. J gave up 8 bases and V 3 bases, and 23 bases lay outside the gene matches. The CDR3 bases are TGTGCCAGCAGCTCGCCTTTCGGGACCAGGACTAGTCTGGGGGATGAGCAGTTCTTC. Translating it yields CASSSPFGTRTSLGDEQFF.

This chain connects TRBV18 to TRBJ2-7; 12 positions agree with TRBD2. CDR3 length equals 15 residues. Germline-derived CDR1 and CDR2 are KGHSH and LQKENI. With V trimmed by 0 bases and J by 6 bases, 3 bases remained unmatched. The CDR3 here is CASSPPTSGSGEQYF. The CDR3 DNA follows: TGTGCCAGCTCACCACCGACTAGCGGGAGTGGCGAGCAGTACTTC.

This clone was found a few times. The chain has TRBV7-6 and TRBJ2-7; 8 nucleotides line up with TRBD1. Losses at the gene ends were 2 bases for V and 5 bases for J; bases not matched to a gene: 5. Germline V lookup: CDR1 SGHVS, CDR2 FNYEAQ. This CDR3 has 14 residues. The DNA for the CDR3 is TGTGCCAGCAGCTTACAGGGGGCAAGGAACGAGCAGTACTTC. Translating it yields CASSLQGARNEQYF.

The rearrangement joins TRBV7-8 to TRBJ1-3; D gene ambiguous. This CDR3 is built from 19 residues. V gave up 1 base and J gave up 4 bases, with 23 bases separating them. Germline CDR1 reads SGHVS; CDR2 reads FQNEAQ. The CDR3 DNA follows: TGTGCCAGCAGCTTAGTTGGGGTAGTATTCGGGAGTCTCGGAAACACCATATATTTT. Its protein is CASSLVGVVFGSLGNTIYF.

Worth noting for this clone: Other DNA sequences in the sample encode the same CDR3. The rearrangement links TRBV30 to TRBJ1-3; 7 bases match TRBD1. With 2 bases clipped from V and 1 base from J, the junction kept 5 bases outside the gene matches. The CDR3 runs to 15 residues. CDR1 and CDR2 from the germline V gene are GTSNPN and SVGIG (reference sequence). CDR3 bases: TGTGCCTGGAGTCGGGACAGCGGTTCTGGAAACACCATATATTTT. Protein product: CAWSRDSGSGNTIYF.

The rearrangement joins TRBV6-5 to TRBJ2-7; 13 nucleotides match TRBD2. CDR1 MNHEY and CDR2 SVGAGI come from the germline V gene. With 5 bases clipped from V and 3 bases from J, the junction kept 4 bases outside the gene matches. The CDR3 consists of 15 residues. CDR3 DNA: TGTGCCAGCAGTCTGACTAGCGGGGGGAGCTACGAGCAGTACTTC. Translated: CASSLTSGGSYEQYF.